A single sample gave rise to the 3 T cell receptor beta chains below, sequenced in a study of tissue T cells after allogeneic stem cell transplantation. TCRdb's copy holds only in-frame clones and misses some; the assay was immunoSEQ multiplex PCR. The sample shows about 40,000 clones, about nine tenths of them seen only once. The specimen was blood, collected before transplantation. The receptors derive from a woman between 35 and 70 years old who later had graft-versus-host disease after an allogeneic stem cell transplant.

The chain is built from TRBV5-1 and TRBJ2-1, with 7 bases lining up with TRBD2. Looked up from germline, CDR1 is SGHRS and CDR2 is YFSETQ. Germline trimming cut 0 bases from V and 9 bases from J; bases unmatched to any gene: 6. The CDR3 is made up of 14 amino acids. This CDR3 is CASSLGAGVVEQFF. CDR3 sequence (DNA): TGCGCCAGCAGCTTGGGGGCGGGAGTAGTTGAGCAGTTCTTC.

This CDR3 is CASSLGEGPTAWREGYTF. The CDR3 DNA reads as TGTGCCAGCAGCTTAGGGGAGGGGCCGACGGCCTGGAGGGAGGGCTACACCTTC. The chain is built from TRBV7-9 and TRBJ1-2; tentatively, D is TRBD1 (5 bases). The V and J ends lost 1 base and 8 bases respectively, with 26 bases between them. CDR1 is SEHNR, CDR2 FQNEAQ, per germline (reference sequence). The CDR3 is 18 residues long.

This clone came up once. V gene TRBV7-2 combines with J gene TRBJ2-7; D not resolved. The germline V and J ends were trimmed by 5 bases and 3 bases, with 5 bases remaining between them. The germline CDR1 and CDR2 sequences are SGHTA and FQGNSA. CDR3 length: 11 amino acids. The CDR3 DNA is TGTGCCAGCAGCGTTGTCTACGAGCAGTACTTC. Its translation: CASSVVYEQYF.